One TCR beta chain is described in this entry. Its matching antigen is unknown. Repertoires were generated with immunoSEQ multiplex PCR, while TCRdb's copy carries only in-frame clones and drops some. The top ten hold around 1.6% of the sample, which has over 150,000 clones, approximately 94% seen once. The data stem from a study of T cell responses to AZD1222 COVID-19 vaccine. Study-level points and caveats: Spike-specific TCR breadth and depth rose after two AZD1222 doses.

Germline values: CDR1 SGHRS, CDR2 YFSETQ. J lost 4 bases, V lost 0 bases, and 4 bases had no gene match. The CDR3 covers 15 residues. Sequencing used peripheral blood, obtained 28 days after the second AZD1222 dose. The genes are TRBV5-1 and TRBJ2-3; 8 nucleotides agree with TRBD2. The receptor was derived from an adult who received the AZD1222 COVID-19 vaccine. CDR3 loop: CASSLDGGDADTQYF. The CDR3 DNA follows: TGCGCCAGCAGCTTGGACGGGGGGGACGCAGATACGCAGTATTTT.